Described below is a single TCR beta chain sequence and its context. Its antigen is not known. This sample was taken from a study of T cell responses to AZD1222 COVID-19 vaccine. Sequencing was performed with immunoSEQ multiplex PCR; in TCRdb, only in-frame clones are kept and a portion is missing. Of fewer than 140,000 clones in the sample, roughly 90% were seen once. The V segment lost 5 bases and the J segment 4 bases; nucleotides outside the gene matches: 7. Germline V gene data show CDR1 as SGHRS and CDR2 as YFSETQ. This CDR3 has 16 amino acids. Points from the study as a whole: Following two doses of AZD1222, Spike-specific TCR breadth and depth rose. Most donors were white British and more were female, and clonal diversity was possibly underestimated. Reportedly, nearly half of unique spike TCRs recognized epitopes outside B.1.351/B.1.1.7 mutations. Regions 160-218 and 743-854 held dominance among vaccine-associated CD4 TCRs, which spanned spike.

The clonotype was recovered from an adult in good health. The V gene is TRBV5-1, the J gene TRBJ2-2; 11 nucleotides match TRBD2. The starting material was peripheral blood, obtained on day 0 of AZD1222 vaccination. The CDR3 spells CASSRLAGLTTGELFF. The CDR3, as DNA: TGCGCCAGCAGTCGACTAGCGGGATTAACCACCGGGGAGCTGTTTTTT.